The T cell receptor (beta chain) under discussion was sequenced for a study of control samples from healthy donors and cancer patients. Trimming took 1 base from V and 0 from J, leaving 12 bases between them. CDR1 KGHSH and CDR2 LQKENI come from the germline V gene. The CDR3 is 16 amino acids. Method: immunoSEQ multiplex PCR; TCRdb's copy keeps in-frame clones and lacks some. Altogether 57,000 or so clones are present, almost 90% being singletons, with the ten largest covering approximately 6%. Sequencing was carried out using PBMCs. The sequence came from a man aged 60 to 69 with colorectal cancer. The chain has TRBV18 and TRBJ1-1; D is undetermined. CDR3 bases: TGTGCCAGCTCACCACTCTCCGGAGCAATGAACACTGAAGCTTTCTTT. Residues: CASSPLSGAMNTEAFF.